One and the same sample provided the 19 T cell receptor beta chains below, sequenced in a study of blood T cell repertoires in COVID-19. Assay: immunoSEQ multiplex PCR; the TCRdb copy retains only in-frame clones and omits some. The table has approximately 440,000 clones, roughly 87% seen once. The sequencing sample was made of PBMCs or T cells enriched from blood (not recorded which). The source of these receptors is a woman aged 18-29 years who had recovered from COVID-19.

This clone was observed a handful of times. The chain links TRBV7-9 to TRBJ1-2; D unresolved. Trimming took 4 bases from V and 8 from J, leaving 32 bases between them. Germline loops: CDR1 SEHNR, CDR2 FQNEAQ (reference sequence). The CDR3 totals 19 residues. CDR3 residues: CASSSNKRAKDNKGDGYTF. In DNA, the CDR3 is TGTGCCAGCAGCTCGAATAAGAGAGCCAAGGATAACAAGGGAGACGGCTACACCTTC.

In this sample, this clone turned up once. This rearrangement joins TRBV7-9 to TRBJ2-2; perhaps TRBD2 as D (5 bases). The germline V and J ends were trimmed by 5 bases and 6 bases, with 7 bases remaining between them. This CDR3 region has 12 residues. Germline CDR1 is SEHNR and CDR2 is FQNEAQ (reference sequence). CDR3 nucleotides: TGTGCCAGCAGCCGGGGAGCCGGGGAGCTGTTTTTT. It yields the protein CASSRGAGELFF.

The rearrangement uses TRBV5-1 and TRBJ1-6, with D perhaps matching TRBD1 (5 bases). The V and J ends lost 5 bases and 7 bases respectively, with 16 bases between them. The CDR3 runs to 15 residues. The germline gives CDR1 SGHRS, CDR2 YFSETQ. The CDR3 nucleotides read TGCGCCAGCAGGCCCGCGGGGACGGAAAATTCACCCCTCCACTTT. It encodes CASRPAGTENSPLHF.

The CDR3 DNA follows: TGTGCCAGCAGCGTAGTCGGCAGGGGAGATGAAGCTTTCTTT. Translated: CASSVVGRGDEAFF. The V gene is TRBV9, the J gene TRBJ1-1; weak D call: TRBD1 (6 bases). This CDR3 contains 14 residues. Germline CDR1 and CDR2: SGDLS and YYNGEE. V was clipped by 0 bases and J by 7 bases, with 13 bases between them.

The chain uses TRBV6-5 and TRBJ2-5, with a tentative D call TRBD1 (6 bases). The CDR3 runs 14 residues. Germline CDR1 is MNHEY and CDR2 is SVGAGI. Trimming removed 2 bases from V and 1 base from J, with 8 bases in between. The CDR3 spells CASSYTQGQETQYF. The CDR3 DNA reads as TGTGCCAGCAGTTACACACAGGGCCAAGAGACCCAGTACTTC.

V and J are TRBV3-1 (or the pseudogene TRBV3-2) and TRBJ1-3; D not certain. V shed 0 bases and J shed 7 bases, with 7 bases lying between them. CDR1 and CDR2 (germline): LGHDT, YNNKEL (reference sequence). This CDR3 region has 13 residues. CDR3 in amino acids: CASSQEELNTIYF. CDR3 in DNA: TGTGCCAGCAGCCAAGAAGAGTTGAACACCATATATTTT.

The V gene is TRBV12-5, the J gene TRBJ2-3; D possibly corresponds to TRBD2 (5 bases). The CDR3 is 13 amino acids. The V and J ends lost 2 bases and 6 bases respectively, with 9 bases between them. The germline CDR1 and CDR2 sequences are LGHNT and FRNRAP. Here the CDR3 reads CASGLYGEDTQYF. The CDR3 bases are TGTGCTAGTGGTTTGTACGGGGAGGATACGCAGTATTTT.

The chain uses TRBV6-2 or TRBV6-3 and TRBJ1-5; 7 bases line up with TRBD1. V trimming: 6 bases; J trimming: 3 bases; junction bases outside the gene matches: 5. The CDR3 runs to 14 residues. Germline CDR1 and CDR2: MNHEY and SVGEGT. The CDR3 sequence: CASSMTGHNQPQHF. The CDR3 nucleotides are TGTGCCAGCAGCATGACAGGGCACAATCAGCCCCAGCATTTT.

This clone is a singleton in its sample. The chain has TRBV9 and TRBJ2-7, with D possibly matching TRBD2 (5 bases). The CDR3 is 14 amino acids. The ends were cut back, 3 bases at V and 3 bases at J, with 13 bases in the middle. Germline-derived CDR1 and CDR2 are SGDLS and YYNGEE. The CDR3 loop reads CASSAWPRDYEQYF. The CDR3 coding sequence is TGTGCCAGCAGCGCCTGGCCTCGGGACTACGAGCAGTACTTC.

The chain employs TRBV18 and TRBJ1-4; TRBD1 might be the D (5 bases). The CDR3 length is 14 residues. With 3 bases removed from V and 8 bases from J, the gap between germline ends came to 13 bases. Per the germline V gene, CDR1 is KGHSH and CDR2 is LQKENI. This CDR3 reads CASSPGQGLEKLFF. The CDR3 DNA reads as TGTGCCAGCTCACCGGGGCAGGGCCTCGAAAAACTGTTTTTT.

The genes are TRBV2 and TRBJ2-1, with 12 positions matching TRBD2. The CDR3 loop spans 18 amino acids. With 4 bases clipped from V and 3 bases from J, the junction kept 10 bases outside the gene matches. In germline, CDR1 is SNHLY, CDR2 FYNNEI. The DNA for the CDR3 is TGTGCCAGCAGTGTGACTAGCGGGGGATACTTGCTCTACAATGAGCAGTTCTTC. Protein: CASSVTSGGYLLYNEQFF.

The chain recombines TRBV15 with TRBJ1-4; weak D call: TRBD1 (6 bases). Trimming left V 3 bases short and J 3 bases short, with 11 bases between. CDR1 LNHNV and CDR2 YYDKDF come from the germline V gene (reference sequence). The CDR3 extends over 15 amino acids. The CDR3 coding sequence is TGTGCCACCAGCAGCAACAGGGCATCTAATGAAAAACTGTTTTTT. As protein: CATSSNRASNEKLFF.

V and J are TRBV5-6 and TRBJ1-6; maybe TRBD1 (6 bases). Germline V gene data show CDR1 as SGHDT and CDR2 as YYEEEE. V lost 1 base to trimming and J lost 7 bases, with 15 bases between them. The CDR3 has 16 amino acids. The CDR3 loop reads CASSLTLLRGNSPLHF. In DNA, the CDR3 is TGTGCCAGCAGCTTGACCTTACTGAGGGGGAATTCACCCCTCCACTTT. Supplemented by reference TRBV5-6 and TRBJ1-6, the full variable domain reads DAGVTQSPTHLIKTRGQQVTLRCSPKSGHDTVSWYQQALGQGPQFIFQYYEEEERQRGNFPDRFSGHQFPNYSSELNVNALLLGDSALYLCASSLTLLRGNSPLHFGNGTRLTVT.

This chain links TRBV7-2 with TRBJ2-7; TRBD2 matches 7 bases. From germline, CDR1 is SGHTA and CDR2 FQGNSA. The CDR3 contains 15 residues. J was trimmed by 0 bases and V by 4 bases; bases with no gene match: 6. This CDR3 is CASSWGGTVSYEQYF. The CDR3, as DNA: TGTGCCAGCAGCTGGGGGGGAACTGTCTCCTACGAGCAGTACTTC. The variable domain in full, with the rest retrieved from reference TRBV7-2 and TRBJ2-7, is GAGVSQSPSNKVTEKGKDVELRCDPISGHTALYWYRQSLGQGLEFLIYFQGNSAPDKSGLPSDRFSAERTGGSVSTLTIQRTQQEDSAVYLCASSWGGTVSYEQYFGPGTRLTVT.

The chain carries TRBV3-1 (or the pseudogene TRBV3-2) and TRBJ2-6; D is unresolved. CDR1 LGHDT and CDR2 YNNKEL come from the germline V gene (reference sequence). V was pared by 0 bases and J by 0 bases, with 3 bases between. CDR3 length equals 15 residues. As DNA, the CDR3 is TGTGCCAGCAGCCAAGATAACTCTGGGGCCAACGTCCTGACTTTC. The encoded protein is CASSQDNSGANVLTF.

The CDR3, as DNA: TGTGCCAGCAGCTCCGGAGGGACGGAGTATAACTATGGCTACACCTTC. It yields the protein CASSSGGTEYNYGYTF. The chain joins TRBV7-9 to TRBJ1-2; possible D gene TRBD1, 5 bases. V shed 4 bases and J shed 1 base, with 16 bases lying between them. Germline V gives CDR1 SEHNR, CDR2 FQNEAQ (reference sequence). CDR3 length equals 16 residues.

V is TRBV5-1 and J is TRBJ1-2; 9 bases align to TRBD1. CDR3 length: 15 amino acids. V gave up 0 bases and J gave up 6 bases; unmatched junction bases: 6. Germline CDR1 SGHRS, CDR2 YFSETQ. In nucleotides, the CDR3 is TGCGCCAGCAGCTTGGATGGGACAGGGACCAATGGCTACACCTTC. Its protein product is CASSLDGTGTNGYTF.

The genes are TRBV30 and TRBJ1-1; 10 bases fit TRBD1. Germline V gives CDR1 GTSNPN, CDR2 SVGIG (reference sequence). The V segment lost 5 bases and the J segment 7 bases; nucleotides outside the gene matches: 4. This CDR3 has 12 residues. This CDR3 reads CAWDRDRGEAFF. CDR3 in DNA: TGTGCCTGGGACCGGGACAGGGGTGAAGCTTTCTTT.

This sequence joins TRBV28 and TRBJ2-3; D gene uncertain. CDR1 and CDR2 (germline): MDHEN, SYDVKM. The germline V and J ends were trimmed by 5 bases and 2 bases, with 11 bases remaining between them. CDR3 length: 14 residues. The CDR3, as DNA: TGTGCCAGCAGTCTGCAGAGGTTCACAGATACGCAGTATTTT. Residues: CASSLQRFTDTQYF.